This TCR beta chain stems from a study of Graves' ophthalmopathy and Graves' hyperthyroidism. Comments on this clonotype: Antigen unknown.

Every ophthalmopathy donor presented moderate-to-severe activity, CAS ≥3, NOSPECS ≥4 and duration under 3 months. For repertoire sequencing, the TCR beta CDR3 regions were amplified from RNA transcripts. First-round RT-PCR with HTBI primers preceded a second-round multiplex PCR. TCRdb called the multiplex PCR reads again in MiXCR, with one record for every CDR3 protein. The repertoire holds roughly 220,000 distinct CDR3 sequences, with 45% to 55% as singletons. This CDR3 has 15 amino acids. Trimming stripped 2 bases from V and 2 bases from J, with 12 bases between. Whole-study results and caveats: A 13-signature model separated ophthalmopathy from stable hyperthyroidism, about 90% sensitivity, approximately 80% specificity. Blood shared most expanded thyroid clonotypes above 0.001 frequency.

V and J are TRBV12-3 or TRBV12-4 and TRBJ2-5; no clear D. This clonotype was sampled from an adult man with Graves' ophthalmopathy. Sequenced: peripheral blood. The CDR3 sequence: CASSLSYKSQETQYF. CDR3 DNA sequence: TGTGCCAGCAGTTTAAGTTATAAGTCTCAAGAGACCCAGTACTTC.